This TCR beta chain was documented in a study of blood T cell repertoires in COVID-19. Study background: The United States, Italy and Spain supplied acute and convalescent COVID-19 samples. In each case, the material was cDNA or gDNA derived from T cells, B-cell-depleted T cells, or PBMCs.

In the original workflow: By means of reference gene primer amplification, nucleated cell counts were estimated. The assay was immunoSEQ multiplex PCR, and TCRdb's table has in-frame clones only and misses some. For V, J and clone size, that table is used; D and trimming come from the DNA. The table has more than 85,000 clones, 81% seen once. CDR1 and CDR2 (germline): MDHEN, SYDVKM. The V and J ends lost 4 bases and 5 bases respectively, with 8 bases between them. The CDR3 is 12 residues long. Material: peripheral blood. This receptor was identified in a man older than 75 with acute or convalescent COVID-19. The rearrangement joins TRBV28 to TRBJ1-2; no firm D call. CDR3 sequence (DNA): TGTGCCAGCAGTTGGTCGGGGTATGGCTACACCTTC. Protein: CASSWSGYGYTF.